This TCR beta chain was captured by sequencing in a study of blood T cell repertoires in COVID-19. Seattle researchers signed up patients amid active infection and tracked them longitudinally. Libraries were prepared by immunoSEQ multiplex PCR; TCRdb keeps only in-frame clonotypes and omits some of them. The sample comprises about 28,000 clones, 90% to 95% of which are singletons, and approximately 0.78% rests with the top ten. The CDR3 is 14 amino acids. In germline, CDR1 is ENHRY, CDR2 SYGVKD. The J segment lost 1 base and the V segment lost 10 bases, leaving 4 bases of the junction unmatched. The TCR sequence derives from a woman aged 70-85 years with COVID-19, enrolled during active disease. The chain couples TRBV10-3 to TRBJ1-5; 10 positions agree with TRBD1. The specimen was peripheral blood. As DNA, the CDR3 is TGTGCCACGGGACAGGGGAGCAGCAATCAGCCCCAGCATTTT. It yields the protein CATGQGSSNQPQHF.